The rows below give T cell receptor beta chains drawn from one sample of a study of control samples from healthy donors and cancer patients. Some clones are missing from TCRdb's copy, which holds only in-frame ones; the method was immunoSEQ multiplex PCR. Counted here are roughly 180,000 clones, about 91% occurring once; the ten biggest clones make up about 2.1%. Sequenced: blood. The receptors were gathered from a woman aged 40-49 years in good health. CDR3s leave out the opening cysteine and the closing phenylalanine or tryptophan. The order of the fields is D gene, J gene, V gene, clone size, CDR3 protein. D genes are given only for firm matches. Some rows have no size entry. The others give once, few or many, or a class for an expanded clone.

- | TRBJ2-1 | TRBV27 | - | ASSFSSLGEQF
TRBD1 | TRBJ1-1 | TRBV12-3/TRBV12-4 | - | ASDRQGPGAF
- | TRBJ2-6 | TRBV7-9 | - | ATSEPFQNSGANVLT
- | TRBJ2-1 | TRBV5-1 | - | ASSLVLSSYNEQF
- | TRBJ1-1 | TRBV5-4 | once | ASSLGQGMNTEAF
- | TRBJ2-3 | TRBV27 | once | ASSRGTDTQY
- | TRBJ2-7 | TRBV12-3/TRBV12-4 | - | ASSVRVGEQY
- | TRBJ1-2 | TRBV5-6 | - | ASSYLYGYT
- | TRBJ2-5 | TRBV9 | once | ASSVGGRPETQY
- | TRBJ2-7 | TRBV14 | - | ASSQEDTFRIYEQY
- | TRBJ2-5 | TRBV3-1/TRBV3-2 | - | ASSQSRKTQY
TRBD1 | TRBJ1-6 | TRBV27 | - | ASSLDRGWSPLH
- | TRBJ1-6 | TRBV6-1 | - | ASSELFLYNSPLH
- | TRBJ1-2 | TRBV13 | - | ASSSRGGSTLHYGYT
- | TRBJ1-6 | TRBV27 | - | ASSKGGPIGGSPLH
- | TRBJ1-1 | TRBV19 | - | ASTPAAGNTEAF
TRBD1 | TRBJ2-7 | TRBV10-2 | - | ASSAEMDRAHYEQY
- | TRBJ2-1 | TRBV6-5 | - | ASSAYDEQF
- | TRBJ2-1 | TRBV11-1 | - | ASSLAGGYNEQF
- | TRBJ1-6 | TRBV5-1 | - | ASRDRRDSPLH
- | TRBJ1-1 | TRBV7-9 | - | ASSLEGSTEAF
- | TRBJ1-2 | TRBV19 | - | ASSMTGVGYT
- | TRBJ1-1 | TRBV5-8 | - | ASSYPEGNEAF
- | TRBJ2-7 | TRBV27 | - | ASSPGYEQY